Listed below are T cell receptor beta chains from one sample, sequenced in a study of T cell responses to AZD1222 COVID-19 vaccine. Method: immunoSEQ multiplex PCR; TCRdb's copy keeps in-frame clones and lacks some. The data contain about 270,000 clones, approximately 94% of them singletons. The sequences come from peripheral blood, collected 28 days after the second AZD1222 dose. Receptors originate from an adult who received the AZD1222 COVID-19 vaccine. Each CDR3 is given with its conserved first and last residue. D genes are given only for firm matches. Clone size is not always given. Where it is, it says once, few, many or a class for expanded clones.

V: TRBV7-6; J: TRBJ2-7; D: TRBD2; size: -; DNA: TGTGCCAGCAGCCCAGGACTAGCGGCAGAGCAGTACTTC; CDR3: CASSPGLAAEQYF
V: TRBV6-5; J: TRBJ2-5; D: -; size: -; DNA: TGTGCCAGCAGTTACTCTCGGGCAGGGGGGGAGACCCAGTACTTC; CDR3: CASSYSRAGGETQYF
V: TRBV19; J: TRBJ2-7; D: -; size: -; DNA: TGTGCCAGTAGTATCGGGGACTCCGAGCAGTACTTC; CDR3: CASSIGDSEQYF
V: TRBV13; J: TRBJ1-5; D: -; size: once; DNA: TGTGCCAGCAGCTTGAGAGGGGACAATCAGCCCCAGCATTTT; CDR3: CASSLRGDNQPQHF
V: TRBV5-5; J: TRBJ1-2; D: -; size: -; DNA: TGTGCCAGCAGCTTGGGGCAGGATCATGGCTACACCTTC; CDR3: CASSLGQDHGYTF
V: TRBV5-1; J: TRBJ2-3; D: TRBD2; size: -; DNA: TGCGCCAGCAGCCCTACGGGACTAGCGGGAGGAGATACGCAGTATTTT; CDR3: CASSPTGLAGGDTQYF
V: TRBV5-6; J: TRBJ1-1; D: -; size: -; DNA: TGTGCCAGCAGCTTGGACCACGGGCGTGAAGCTTTCTTT; CDR3: CASSLDHGREAFF
V: TRBV9; J: TRBJ1-5; D: -; size: -; DNA: TGTGCCAGCAGCGCCGCGGAGAGGAGCAATCAGCCCCAGCATTTT; CDR3: CASSAAERSNQPQHF
V: TRBV4-1; J: TRBJ1-1; D: TRBD1; size: -; DNA: TGCGCCTCAGGGGGTTTGGGGATGAACACTGAAGCTTTCTTT; CDR3: CASGGLGMNTEAFF
V: TRBV5-4; J: TRBJ1-3; D: -; size: -; DNA: TGTGCCAGCAGCTTGGGGGGCTCTGGAAACACCATATATTTT; CDR3: CASSLGGSGNTIYF
V: TRBV2; J: TRBJ2-2; D: TRBD1; size: -; DNA: TGTGCCAGCAGTGAAAGCGGGACAGGGACCGGGGAGCTGTTTTTT; CDR3: CASSESGTGTGELFF
V: TRBV4-2; J: TRBJ2-5; D: -; size: -; DNA: TGTGCCAGCAGCCAAGACGCCTCGAAAAATGGGGGAATTAGGGAGACCCAGTACTTC; CDR3: CASSQDASKNGGIRETQYF
V: TRBV19; J: TRBJ2-1; D: -; size: -; DNA: TGTGCCAGTAGTTTCGGGTCGTACAATGAGCAGTTCTTC; CDR3: CASSFGSYNEQFF
V: TRBV6-5; J: TRBJ2-1; D: -; size: -; DNA: TGTGCCAGCGCGGGTGCCTACAATGAGCAGTTCTTC; CDR3: CASAGAYNEQFF
V: TRBV28; J: TRBJ2-7; D: TRBD2; size: -; DNA: TGTGCCACCTTACTAGCGTCGAGCTCCTACGAGCAGTACTTC; CDR3: CATLLASSSYEQYF
V: TRBV6-6; J: TRBJ2-1; D: TRBD1; size: -; DNA: TGTGCCAGCAGCCCCTGGACAGGGGGCGGATTTTTGGAGCAGTTCTTC; CDR3: CASSPWTGGGFLEQFF
V: TRBV21-1; J: TRBJ1-6; D: -; size: -; DNA: TGTGCCAGCAGCAAAGGTCCAGGGATTTGTTCACCCCTCCACTTT; CDR3: CASSKGPGICSPLHF
V: TRBV5-4; J: TRBJ1-2; D: -; size: -; DNA: TGTGCCAGCAGCCCGAAGGGGGGAGGCGGCGCCAGCTATGGCTACACCTTC; CDR3: CASSPKGGGGASYGYTF
V: TRBV20-1; J: TRBJ2-3; D: -; size: -; DNA: TGCAGTGCTAGTGACGGGTGGGATACGCAGTATTTT; CDR3: CSASDGWDTQYF
V: TRBV7-2; J: TRBJ1-5; D: -; size: -; DNA: TGTGCCAGCAGCTTAATGGGGGGCTATAGCAATCAGCCCCAGCATTTT; CDR3: CASSLMGGYSNQPQHF
V: TRBV11-2; J: TRBJ2-2; D: -; size: -; DNA: TGTGCCATCTGCCCGTTCGACACCGGGGAGCTGTTTTTT; CDR3: CAICPFDTGELFF
V: TRBV18; J: TRBJ2-1; D: TRBD2; size: -; DNA: TGTGCCAGCTCACTATCTAGCGGGCCCTCCTACAATGAGCAGTTCTTC; CDR3: CASSLSSGPSYNEQFF